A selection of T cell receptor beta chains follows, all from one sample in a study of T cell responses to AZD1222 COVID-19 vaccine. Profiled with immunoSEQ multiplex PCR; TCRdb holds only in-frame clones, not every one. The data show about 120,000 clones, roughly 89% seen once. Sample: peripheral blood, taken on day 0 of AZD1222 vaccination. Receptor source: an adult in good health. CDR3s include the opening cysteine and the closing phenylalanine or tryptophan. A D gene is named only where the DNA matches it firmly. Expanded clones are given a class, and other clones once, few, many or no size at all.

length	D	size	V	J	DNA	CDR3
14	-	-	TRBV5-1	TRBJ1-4	TGCGCCAGCAGCCCCAGAGCAACTAATGAAAAACTGTTTTTT	CASSPRATNEKLFF
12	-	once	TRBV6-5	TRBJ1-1	TGTGCCAGCAGGCAGGGCCCCAGTGAAGCTTTCTTT	CASRQGPSEAFF
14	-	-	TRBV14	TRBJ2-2	TGTGCCAGCAGCCAAAGAAGACCCACCGGGGAGCTGTTTTTT	CASSQRRPTGELFF
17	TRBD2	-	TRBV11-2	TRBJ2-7	TGTGCCAGCAGCTTAGGTCGGACCAGCGGGATTTCCTACGAGCAGTACTTC	CASSLGRTSGISYEQYF
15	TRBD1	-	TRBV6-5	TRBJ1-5	TGTGCCAGCACCGGGACAGGGAGGAGGCATCAGCCCCAGCATTTT	CASTGTGRRHQPQHF
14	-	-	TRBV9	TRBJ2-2	TGTGCCAGCAGCGTAGAGGGGGGACCCGGGGAGCTGTTTTTT	CASSVEGGPGELFF
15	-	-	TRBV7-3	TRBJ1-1	TGTGCCAGCAGCTTAGCTGCGGGGGAGGACACTGAAGCTTTCTTT	CASSLAAGEDTEAFF
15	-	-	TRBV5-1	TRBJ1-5	TGCGCCAGCAGCTTGGGGCCGGGGGAAGGGGTGTCCCAGCATTTT	CASSLGPGEGVSQHF
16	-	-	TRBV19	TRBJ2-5	TGTGCCAGTAGTATCGGGGTAGGAGGGGGCAGGGAGACCCAGTACTTC	CASSIGVGGGRETQYF
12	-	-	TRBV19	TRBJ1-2	TGTGCCAGTAGTCCCGGATTTTCGGGCTACACCTTC	CASSPGFSGYTF
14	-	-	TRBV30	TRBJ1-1	TGTGCCTCCCCGAAGGGGGGATCGAACACTGAAGCTTTCTTT	CASPKGGSNTEAFF
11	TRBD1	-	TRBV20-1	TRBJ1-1	TGCAGTGCTAGATGGGACAGAAAAGCTTTCTTT	CSARWDRKAFF
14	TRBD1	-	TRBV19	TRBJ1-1	TGTGCCAGTAGTATCCGGGGACAGGGCTCCGAAGCTTTCTTT	CASSIRGQGSEAFF
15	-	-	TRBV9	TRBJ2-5	TGTGCCAGCAGCGTCAGGGAACAGGGTTTGGAGACCCAGTACTTC	CASSVREQGLETQYF
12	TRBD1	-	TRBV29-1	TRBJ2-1	TGCAGCGTGGACAGGGGGTCCGATGAGCAGTTCTTC	CSVDRGSDEQFF
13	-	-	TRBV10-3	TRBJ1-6	TGTGCCATCAGTCAAGGGAAGAATTCACCCCTCCACTTT	CAISQGKNSPLHF
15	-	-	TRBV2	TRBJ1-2	TGTGCCAGCAGTGAAACGCAACTTAGCGGCTATGGCTACACCTTC	CASSETQLSGYGYTF